Each of the 5 T cell receptor beta chains below was sequenced from the same sample in a study of blood T cell repertoires in COVID-19. The repertoire was sequenced with immunoSEQ multiplex PCR; TCRdb's copy has only in-frame clones and lacks some. The data contain approximately 46,000 clones, 84% of them singletons. Sequencing input: peripheral blood. The receptors stem from a human donor in a cohort sampled during active COVID-19.

The V and J genes are TRBV24-1 and TRBJ2-2; 12 nucleotides line up with TRBD2. Germline CDR1 KGHDR, CDR2 SFDVKD. The CDR3 spans 18 residues. The V gene end was trimmed by 5 bases and the J gene end by 2 bases; junction bases not matched to a gene: 8. This CDR3 reads CATSGASGRADNTGELFF. CDR3 sequence (DNA): TGTGCCACCAGTGGGGCTAGCGGGAGGGCCGATAACACCGGGGAGCTGTTTTTT.

The chain uses TRBV6-5 and TRBJ1-1; 8 positions agree with TRBD1. The CDR3 runs 16 residues. With V trimmed by 2 bases and J by 1 base, 6 bases remained unmatched. Germline V CDR1 and CDR2: MNHEY, SVGAGI. The CDR3 here is CASSYSGTGPNTEAFF. In DNA form, the CDR3 reads TGTGCCAGCAGTTACAGTGGGACAGGACCGAACACTGAAGCTTTCTTT.

This chain links TRBV6-5 with TRBJ2-7; TRBD2 might be the D (5 bases). CDR1 and CDR2 from the germline V gene are MNHEY and SVGAGI. The V end lost 3 bases, the J end lost 0 bases, and 9 bases lay between the germline ends. This CDR3 is 14 amino acids long. CDR3 in amino acids: CASSYAGGSYEQYF. CDR3 sequence (DNA): TGTGCCAGCAGTTATGCGGGCGGCTCCTACGAGCAGTACTTC.

This clone has only a few counts. The chain couples TRBV29-1 to TRBJ2-3; D call uncertain. V lost 1 base, J lost 1 base, and 6 bases lay in between. The CDR3 runs to 13 residues. Germline V lookup: CDR1 SQVTM, CDR2 ANQGSEA. The DNA of the CDR3 is TGCAGCGTTGAAGGGGCCCGCACAGATACGCAGTATTTT. Translating gives CSVEGARTDTQYF.

The chain employs TRBV7-8 and TRBJ2-5; weak D call: TRBD2 (5 bases). Germline CDR1 SGHVS, CDR2 FQNEAQ. V lost 1 base to trimming and J lost 3 bases, with 9 bases between them. The CDR3 totals 14 residues. The DNA for the CDR3 is TGTGCCAGCAGCTTAGTTCCGGGGAAAGAGACCCAGTACTTC. Translated, it gives CASSLVPGKETQYF.